The clone carrying this T cell receptor (beta chain) was seen repeatedly, ten times or more. Antigen unknown. CDR3 regions were amplified by Arm-PCR using iRepertoire HTBI primers to build TCR beta libraries. TCRdb itself ran the multiplex PCR reads through MiXCR, one entry per CDR3 protein. The sample has 530,000 or so distinct CDR3 sequences; roughly 16% are singletons. The data are from a study of regulatory T cells in long-lasting Graves disease. V was shortened by 0 bases and J by 5 bases, with 11 bases between the two germline ends. Germline V lookup: CDR1 GTSNPN, CDR2 SVGIG (reference sequence). This CDR3 spans 13 amino acids. Study-level points and caveats: Accuracy may have suffered from the small sample size. TRBV28, TRBJ1-2 and TRBJ2-5 were segments that persistent disease favored.

As to time point: newly diagnosed GD, antithyroid drugs for less than 3 months. The TCR library was made from RNA extracted from PBMCs. These data were also filed under a second study, of T cells in Graves' hyperthyroidism and ophthalmopathy. That study reports: In the blood, most expanded thyroid clonotypes above 0.001 appeared as well.

The chain is built from TRBV30 and TRBJ2-7, with D maybe TRBD2 (6 bases). Sequenced here: peripheral blood mononuclear cells (PBMCs), sampled at new diagnosis, from a patient treated with antithyroid drugs. The clonotype originates from a man younger than 35 with Graves disease. CDR3 in amino acids: CAWSVGGLDEQYF. The CDR3 bases are TGTGCCTGGAGTGTAGGAGGGCTCGACGAGCAGTACTTC.